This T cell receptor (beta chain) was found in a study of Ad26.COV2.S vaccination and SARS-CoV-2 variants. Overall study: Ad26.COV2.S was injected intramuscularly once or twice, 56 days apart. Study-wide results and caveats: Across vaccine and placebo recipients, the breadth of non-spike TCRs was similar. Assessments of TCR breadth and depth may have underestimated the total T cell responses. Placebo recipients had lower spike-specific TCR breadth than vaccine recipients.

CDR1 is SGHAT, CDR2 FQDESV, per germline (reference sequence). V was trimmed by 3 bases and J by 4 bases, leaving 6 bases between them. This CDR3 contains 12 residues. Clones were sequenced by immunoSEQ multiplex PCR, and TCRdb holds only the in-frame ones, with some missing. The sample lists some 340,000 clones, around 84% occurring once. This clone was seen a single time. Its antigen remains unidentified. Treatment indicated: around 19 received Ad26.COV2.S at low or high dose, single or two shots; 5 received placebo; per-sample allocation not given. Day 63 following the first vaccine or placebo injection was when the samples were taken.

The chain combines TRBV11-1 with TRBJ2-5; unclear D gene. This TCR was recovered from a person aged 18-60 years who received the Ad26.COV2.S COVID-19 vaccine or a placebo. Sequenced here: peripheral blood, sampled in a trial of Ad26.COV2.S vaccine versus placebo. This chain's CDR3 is CASSLSRETQYF. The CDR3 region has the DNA TGTGCCAGCAGCTTGAGTAGAGAGACCCAGTACTTC.